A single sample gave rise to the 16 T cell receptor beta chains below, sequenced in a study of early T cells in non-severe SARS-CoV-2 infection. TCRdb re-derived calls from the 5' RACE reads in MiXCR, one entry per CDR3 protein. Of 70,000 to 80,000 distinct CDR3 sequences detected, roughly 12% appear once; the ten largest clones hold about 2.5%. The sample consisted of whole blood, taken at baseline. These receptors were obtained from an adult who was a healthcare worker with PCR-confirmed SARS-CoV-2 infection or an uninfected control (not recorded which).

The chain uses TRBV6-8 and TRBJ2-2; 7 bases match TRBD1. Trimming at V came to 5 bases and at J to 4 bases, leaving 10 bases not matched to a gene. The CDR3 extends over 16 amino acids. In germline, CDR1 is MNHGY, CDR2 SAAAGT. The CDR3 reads CASSTFGDSTTGELFF. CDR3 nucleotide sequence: TGTGCCAGCAGTACCTTCGGGGACAGTACCACCGGGGAGCTGTTTTTT.

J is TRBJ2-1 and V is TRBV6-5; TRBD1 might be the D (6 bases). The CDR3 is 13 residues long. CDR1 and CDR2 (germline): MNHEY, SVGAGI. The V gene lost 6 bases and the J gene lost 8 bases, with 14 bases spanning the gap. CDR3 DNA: TGTGCCAGCAGCCCACACAGGGTGCATGAGCAGTTCTTC. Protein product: CASSPHRVHEQFF.

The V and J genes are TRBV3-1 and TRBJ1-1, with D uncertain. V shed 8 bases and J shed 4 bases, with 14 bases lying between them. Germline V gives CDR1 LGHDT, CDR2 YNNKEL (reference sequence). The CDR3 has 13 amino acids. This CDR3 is CASRAAGGTEAFF. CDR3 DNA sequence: TGTGCCAGCCGAGCGGCTGGAGGCACTGAAGCTTTCTTT.

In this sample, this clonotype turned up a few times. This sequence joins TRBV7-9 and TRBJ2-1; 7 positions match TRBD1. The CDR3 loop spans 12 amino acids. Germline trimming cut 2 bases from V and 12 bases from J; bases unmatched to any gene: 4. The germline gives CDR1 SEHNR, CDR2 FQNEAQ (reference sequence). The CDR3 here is CASSLRDSGQFF. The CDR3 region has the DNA TGTGCCAGCAGCTTAAGGGACAGCGGGCAGTTCTTC.

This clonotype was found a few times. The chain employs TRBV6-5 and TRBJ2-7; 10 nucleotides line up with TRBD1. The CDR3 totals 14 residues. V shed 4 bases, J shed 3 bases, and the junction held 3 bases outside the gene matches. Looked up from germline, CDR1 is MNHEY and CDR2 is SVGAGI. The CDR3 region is CASSFRDRGYEQYF. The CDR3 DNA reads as TGTGCCAGCAGTTTTCGGGACAGGGGCTACGAGCAGTACTTC.

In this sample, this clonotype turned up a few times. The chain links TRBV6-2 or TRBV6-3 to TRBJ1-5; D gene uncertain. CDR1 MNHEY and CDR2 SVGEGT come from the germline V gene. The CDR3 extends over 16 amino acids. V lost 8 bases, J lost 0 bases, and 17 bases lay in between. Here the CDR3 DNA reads TGTGCCAGCCACTCACCCGGAGTAAATAGCAATCAGCCCCAGCATTTT. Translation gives CASHSPGVNSNQPQHF.

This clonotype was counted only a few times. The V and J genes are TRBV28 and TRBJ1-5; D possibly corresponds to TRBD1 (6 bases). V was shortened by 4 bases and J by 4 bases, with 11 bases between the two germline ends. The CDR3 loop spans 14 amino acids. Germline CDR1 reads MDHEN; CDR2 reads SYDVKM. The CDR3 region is CASSWTAKNQPQHF. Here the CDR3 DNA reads TGTGCCAGCAGTTGGACAGCCAAAAATCAGCCCCAGCATTTT.

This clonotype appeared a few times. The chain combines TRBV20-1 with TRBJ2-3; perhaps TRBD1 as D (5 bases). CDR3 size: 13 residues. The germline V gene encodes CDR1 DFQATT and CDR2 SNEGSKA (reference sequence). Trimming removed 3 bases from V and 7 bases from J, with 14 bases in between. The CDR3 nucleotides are TGCAGTGCTAGGGAGACAGATAGGAATACGCAGTATTTT. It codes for CSARETDRNTQYF.

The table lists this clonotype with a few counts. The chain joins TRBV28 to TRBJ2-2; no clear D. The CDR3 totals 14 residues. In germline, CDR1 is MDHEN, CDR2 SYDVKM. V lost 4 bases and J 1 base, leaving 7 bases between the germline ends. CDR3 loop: CASSSVWNTGELFF. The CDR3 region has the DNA TGTGCCAGCAGTTCGGTTTGGAACACCGGGGAGCTGTTTTTT.

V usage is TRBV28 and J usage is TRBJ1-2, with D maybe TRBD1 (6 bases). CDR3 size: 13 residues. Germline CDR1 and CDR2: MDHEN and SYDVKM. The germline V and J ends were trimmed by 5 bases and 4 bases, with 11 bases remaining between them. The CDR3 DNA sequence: TGTGCCAGCAGTCAGGACAGCTCCTATGGCTACACCTTC. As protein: CASSQDSSYGYTF.

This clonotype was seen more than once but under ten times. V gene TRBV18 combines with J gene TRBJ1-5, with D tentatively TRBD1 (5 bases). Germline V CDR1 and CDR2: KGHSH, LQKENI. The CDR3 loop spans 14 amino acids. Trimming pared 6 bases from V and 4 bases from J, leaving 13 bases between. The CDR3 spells CASSTSGGNQPQHF. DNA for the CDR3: TGTGCCAGCTCCACCTCGGGGGGAAATCAGCCCCAGCATTTT.

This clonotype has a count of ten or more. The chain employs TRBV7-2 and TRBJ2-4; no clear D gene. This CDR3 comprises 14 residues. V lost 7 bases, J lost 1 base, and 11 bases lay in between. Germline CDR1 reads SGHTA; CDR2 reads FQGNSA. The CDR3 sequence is CASTREMAKNIQYF. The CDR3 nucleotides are TGTGCCAGCACCCGAGAAATGGCCAAAAACATTCAGTACTTC.

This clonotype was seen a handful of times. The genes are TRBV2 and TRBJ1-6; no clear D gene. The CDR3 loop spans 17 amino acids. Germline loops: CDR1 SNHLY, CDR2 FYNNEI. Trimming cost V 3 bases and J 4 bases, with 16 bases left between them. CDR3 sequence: CASSEGPLSRYNSPLHF. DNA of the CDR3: TGTGCCAGCAGTGAGGGCCCCCTGTCCCGGTATAATTCACCCCTCCACTTT.

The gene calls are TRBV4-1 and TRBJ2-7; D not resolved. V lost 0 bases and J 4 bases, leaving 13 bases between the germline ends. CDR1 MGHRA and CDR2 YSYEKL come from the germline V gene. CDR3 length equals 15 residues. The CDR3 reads CASSQEHPSRYEQYF. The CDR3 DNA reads TGCGCCAGCAGCCAAGAGCATCCCTCACGGTACGAGCAGTACTTC.

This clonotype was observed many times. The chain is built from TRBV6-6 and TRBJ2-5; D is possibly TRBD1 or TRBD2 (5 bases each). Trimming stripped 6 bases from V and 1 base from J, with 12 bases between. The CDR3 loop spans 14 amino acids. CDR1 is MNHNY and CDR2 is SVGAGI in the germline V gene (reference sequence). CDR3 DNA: TGTGCCAGCAGATGGGACCCGACCCAAGAGACCCAGTACTTC. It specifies CASRWDPTQETQYF.

In DNA form, the CDR3 reads TGCGCCAGCAGCCAAGCTGCAGGCAACTATGGCTACACCTTC. It codes for CASSQAAGNYGYTF. This chain links TRBV4-1 with TRBJ1-2, with D hard to call. The CDR3 covers 14 residues. V was clipped by 1 base and J by 2 bases, with 8 bases between them. Germline CDR1 and CDR2: MGHRA and YSYEKL.